Described below is a single TCR beta chain sequence and its context. Its antigen is currently unknown. This CDR3 is built from 16 residues. CDR1 and CDR2 from the germline V gene are SGHNT and YYREEE (reference sequence). Trimming stripped 4 bases from V and 1 base from J, with 17 bases between. These data are taken from a study of T cell responses to AZD1222 COVID-19 vaccine. Sequencing was performed with immunoSEQ multiplex PCR; in TCRdb, only in-frame clones are kept and a portion is missing. The profile shows about 170,000 clones, approximately 93% of them singletons. Study-wide points: The span of vaccine-associated CD4 TCRs extended across spike, with dominance at 160-218 and 743-854. Vaccination with two AZD1222 doses was followed by a rise in Spike-specific TCR breadth and depth.

Sequencing was performed on peripheral blood, taken on day 0 of AZD1222 vaccination. This clonotype was sampled from an adult in good health. The chain employs TRBV5-4 and TRBJ1-1, with unresolved D. CDR3 nucleotides: TGTGCCAGCAGCCCCTCCGTGGCGCAAACGAACACTGAAGCTTTCTTT. Its translation: CASSPSVAQTNTEAFF. Filled out from reference TRBV5-4 and TRBJ1-1, the complete variable domain reads ETGVTQSPTHLIKTRGQQVTLRCSSQSGHNTVSWYQQALGQGPQFIFQYYREEENGRGNFPPRFSGLQFPNYSSELNVNALELDDSALYLCASSPSVAQTNTEAFFGQGTRLTVV.